This entry is about one T cell receptor (beta chain). Its antigen is undetermined. The junction differs from germline at one of its ends, possibly a read error. This record belongs to a study of tumor-infiltrating lymphocytes in primary liver carcinoma. For the study at large: Patients comprised men and women whose ages fell between 30 and 69 years. Study-level results: It was tumor-adjacent and tumor-blood pairs that overlapped less than tumor region pairs did. Against blood, tumors held a significantly higher top-250-clone fraction (p = 0.039).

Germline V CDR1 and CDR2: ENHRY, SYGVKD. The CDR3 is 17 amino acids. From 450 to 600 ng total RNA, TCR beta cDNA was generated with a primer in the constant region. Amplification in three nested multiplex PCR rounds with slightly modified ARM-PCR gave rise to TCR beta libraries. Running nine to ten cycles apiece, the first two PCR rounds relied on TRBV1-TRBV30 forward primers together with a C-beta reverse primer. TCRdb analysed the multiplex PCR reads with MiXCR anew, one entry per CDR3 protein. The table lists approximately 92,000 distinct CDR3 sequences, about 70% of them singletons. Each 20-30 mg portion of unsorted bulk tissue served as the source for co-extraction of RNA and DNA. Each participant had primary liver carcinoma, and surgical resection was the treatment.

Sequencing input: tumor-adjacent normal liver tissue. The receptor comes from a man aged 40-55 years with primary liver carcinoma and hepatitis B virus infection. The chain recombines TRBV10-3 with TRBJ2-2, with TRBD2 identical over 9 bases. CDR3 residues: CVISFSRLAVHTGELFF. The CDR3 DNA sequence: TGTGTCATCAGCTTTTCTAGACTAGCGGTTCACACCGGGGAGCTGTTTTTT.